This TCR beta chain was sequenced in a study of blood T cell repertoires in COVID-19. On the study more broadly: The samples span acute and convalescent COVID-19 from the United States, Italy and Spain. PBMCs, B-cell-depleted T cells, or T cells were the source of the cDNA or gDNA that made up the material.

The CDR3 covers 17 residues. After removal of 1 base from V and 7 bases from J, the junction contained 11 bases not matched to a gene. Germline CDR1 LGHDT, CDR2 YNNKEL (reference sequence). In the original workflow: For nucleated cells, counts were estimated from reference gene primer amplification. Using immunoSEQ multiplex PCR, the repertoire was profiled, and TCRdb retains in-frame clones only, with some absent. From that table come the V and J calls and clone size; the DNA was used to work out D and trimming. The sample contains some 130,000 clones, approximately 80% of which appear only once. This clonotype was sampled from a man between 70 and 80 years old with acute or convalescent COVID-19. The rearrangement uses TRBV3-1 (or the pseudogene TRBV3-2) and TRBJ1-5; 9 positions match TRBD1. The specimen was peripheral blood. Written as DNA, the CDR3 is TGTGCCAGCAGCCAAGGGGTCGGAGGGACAGGGTCACAGCCCCAGCATTTT. This codes for CASSQGVGGTGSQPQHF.